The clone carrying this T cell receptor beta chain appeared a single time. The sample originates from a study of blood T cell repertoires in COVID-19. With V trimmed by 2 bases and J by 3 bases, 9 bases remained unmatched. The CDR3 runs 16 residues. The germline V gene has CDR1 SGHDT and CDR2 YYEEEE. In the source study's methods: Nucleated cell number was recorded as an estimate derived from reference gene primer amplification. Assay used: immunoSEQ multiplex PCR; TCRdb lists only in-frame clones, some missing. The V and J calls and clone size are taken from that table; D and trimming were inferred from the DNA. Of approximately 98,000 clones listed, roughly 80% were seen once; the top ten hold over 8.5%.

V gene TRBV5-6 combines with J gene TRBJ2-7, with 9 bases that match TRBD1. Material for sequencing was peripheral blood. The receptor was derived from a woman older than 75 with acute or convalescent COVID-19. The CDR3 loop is CASSLQLGTGNYEQYF. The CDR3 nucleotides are TGTGCCAGCAGCTTACAGTTAGGGACAGGGAACTACGAGCAGTACTTC. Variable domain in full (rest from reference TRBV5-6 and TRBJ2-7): DAGVTQSPTHLIKTRGQQVTLRCSPKSGHDTVSWYQQALGQGPQFIFQYYEEEERQRGNFPDRFSGHQFPNYSSELNVNALLLGDSALYLCASSLQLGTGNYEQYFGPGTRLTVT.